The clone carrying this T cell receptor beta chain came up a few times. What it binds is not known. The PCR ran on 60 Vbeta and 13 Jbeta primers. TCRdb keeps only in-frame clones here, not all; method: immunoSEQ multiplex PCR. The repertoire holds about 140,000 clones, with approximately 80% as singletons. The data belong to a study of cytomegalovirus exposure and HLA in healthy donors. Study-wide context: There were 117 million unique TCR beta sequences, drawn from 150 million to 200 million T cells, in an earlier analysis. From donors who were HLA-typed, an early data release held approximately 91 million unique TCRs.

Trimming cost V 5 bases and J 5 bases; bases outside gene matches: 6. The CDR3 has 14 residues. Germline V lookup: CDR1 SEHNR, CDR2 FQNEAQ (reference sequence). Regarding the study as a whole: From TCR beta sequences, most subjects' HLA-A and HLA-B alleles were reportedly predicted accurately.

Sequenced material: PBMCs. This chain joins TRBV7-9 and TRBJ1-2, with 9 positions matching TRBD1. The TCR comes from a male donor in good health and CMV-seronegative. CDR3 DNA sequence: TGTGCCAGCAGCCTAGACAGGGGGACTTATGGCTACACCTTC. Protein sequence: CASSLDRGTYGYTF.